This paragraph reports one T cell receptor (beta chain). These data are taken from a study of blood T cell repertoires in COVID-19. Study-wide context: Acute-phase and convalescent COVID-19 samples originated in the United States, Italy and Spain. T cells, B-cell-depleted T cells, or PBMCs provided the cDNA or gDNA that served as material.

Original methodology: The authors estimated nucleated cell counts from reference gene primer amplification. Data came from immunoSEQ multiplex PCR; TCRdb stores just in-frame clones and leaves some out. For V, J and clone size, that table is used; D and trimming come from the DNA. The sample shows 20,000 to 30,000 clones, roughly nine tenths of them seen only once. Trimming took 6 bases from V and 9 from J; bases not matched to a gene: 17. Germline CDR1 SEHNR, CDR2 FQNEAQ (reference sequence). The CDR3 length is 17 residues. The V and J genes are TRBV7-9 and TRBJ1-6; 7 positions match TRBD1. Sequencing was performed on peripheral blood. The clonotype originates from a man aged 65-85 years with acute or convalescent COVID-19. The CDR3: CASRNDRDLRPLSPLHF. Here the CDR3 DNA reads TGTGCCAGCAGGAATGACAGGGACCTGCGACCGCTTTCACCCCTCCACTTT.